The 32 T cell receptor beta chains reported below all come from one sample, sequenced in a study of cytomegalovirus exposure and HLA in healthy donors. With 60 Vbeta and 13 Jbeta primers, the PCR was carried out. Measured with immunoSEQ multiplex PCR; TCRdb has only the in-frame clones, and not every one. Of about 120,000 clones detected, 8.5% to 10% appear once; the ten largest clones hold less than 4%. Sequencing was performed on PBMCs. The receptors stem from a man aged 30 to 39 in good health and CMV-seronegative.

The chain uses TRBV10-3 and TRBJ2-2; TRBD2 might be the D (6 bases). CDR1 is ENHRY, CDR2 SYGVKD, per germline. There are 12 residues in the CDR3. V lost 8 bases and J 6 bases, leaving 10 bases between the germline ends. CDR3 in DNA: TGTGCCATCGAGGGGAGGCCCGGGGAGCTGTTTTTT. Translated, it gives CAIEGRPGELFF.

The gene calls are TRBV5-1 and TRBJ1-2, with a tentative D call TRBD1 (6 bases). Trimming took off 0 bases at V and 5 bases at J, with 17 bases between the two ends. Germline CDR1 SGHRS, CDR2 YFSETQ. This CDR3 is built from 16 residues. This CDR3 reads CASSLVFGQRPYGYTF. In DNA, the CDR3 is TGCGCCAGCAGCTTGGTATTCGGACAGCGTCCGTATGGCTACACCTTC.

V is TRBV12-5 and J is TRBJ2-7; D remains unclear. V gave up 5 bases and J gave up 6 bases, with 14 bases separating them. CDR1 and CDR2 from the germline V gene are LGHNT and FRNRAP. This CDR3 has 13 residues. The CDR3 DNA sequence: TGTGCTAGTGGTCTGGAGCCATCTGGCGAGCAGTACTTC. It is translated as CASGLEPSGEQYF.

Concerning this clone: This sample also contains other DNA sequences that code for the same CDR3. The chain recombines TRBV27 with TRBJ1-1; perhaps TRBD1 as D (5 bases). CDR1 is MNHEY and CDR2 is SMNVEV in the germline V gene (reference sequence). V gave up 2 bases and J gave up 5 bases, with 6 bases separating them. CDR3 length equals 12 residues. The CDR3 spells CASSLRGTEAFF. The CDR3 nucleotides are TGTGCCAGCAGTTTACGGGGGACTGAAGCTTTCTTT.

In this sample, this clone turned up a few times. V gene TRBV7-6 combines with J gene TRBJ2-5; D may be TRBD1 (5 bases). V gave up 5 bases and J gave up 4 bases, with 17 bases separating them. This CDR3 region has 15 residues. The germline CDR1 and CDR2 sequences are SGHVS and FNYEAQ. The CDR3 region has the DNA TGTGCCAGCAGCACCCGTCCCAGGGCTGGAGAGACCCAGTACTTC. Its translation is CASSTRPRAGETQYF.

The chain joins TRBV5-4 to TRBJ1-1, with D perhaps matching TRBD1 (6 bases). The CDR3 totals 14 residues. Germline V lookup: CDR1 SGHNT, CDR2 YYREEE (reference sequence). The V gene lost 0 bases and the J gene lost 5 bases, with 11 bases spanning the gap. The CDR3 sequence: CASSLGGGETEAFF. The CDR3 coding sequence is TGTGCCAGCAGCTTGGGAGGGGGGGAGACTGAAGCTTTCTTT.

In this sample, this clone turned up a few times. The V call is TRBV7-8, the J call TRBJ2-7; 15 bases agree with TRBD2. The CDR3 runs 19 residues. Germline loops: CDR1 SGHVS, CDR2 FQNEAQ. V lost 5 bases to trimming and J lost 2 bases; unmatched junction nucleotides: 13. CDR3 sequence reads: CASSARRTSGRVNPYEQYF. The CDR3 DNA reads TGTGCCAGCAGCGCACGAAGGACTAGCGGGAGGGTTAACCCCTACGAGCAGTACTTC.

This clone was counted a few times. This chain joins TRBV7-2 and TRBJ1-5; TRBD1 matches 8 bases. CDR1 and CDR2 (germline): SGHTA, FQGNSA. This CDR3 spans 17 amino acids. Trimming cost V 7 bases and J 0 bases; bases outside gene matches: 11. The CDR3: CASTLSGTGGSNQPQHF. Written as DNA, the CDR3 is TGTGCCAGCACCCTCTCCGGGACAGGAGGTAGCAATCAGCCCCAGCATTTT.

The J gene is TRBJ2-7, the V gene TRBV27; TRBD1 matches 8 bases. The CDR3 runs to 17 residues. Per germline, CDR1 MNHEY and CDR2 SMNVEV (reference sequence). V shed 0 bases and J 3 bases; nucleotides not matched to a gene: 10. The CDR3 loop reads CASSLSAGGRGVYEQYF. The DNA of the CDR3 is TGTGCCAGCAGTTTATCGGCAGGGGGCAGGGGGGTCTACGAGCAGTACTTC.

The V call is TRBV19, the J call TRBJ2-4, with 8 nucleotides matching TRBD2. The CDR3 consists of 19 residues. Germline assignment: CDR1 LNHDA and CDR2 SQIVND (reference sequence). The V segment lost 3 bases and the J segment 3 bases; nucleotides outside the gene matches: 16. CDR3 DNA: TGTGCCAGTAGTATGGGAAGCGGGAGAGCAGAGGTGGACAAAAACATTCAGTACTTC. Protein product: CASSMGSGRAEVDKNIQYF. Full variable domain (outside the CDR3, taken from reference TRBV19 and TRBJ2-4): DGGITQSPKYLFRKEGQNVTLSCEQNLNHDAMYWYRQDPGQGLRLIYYSQIVNDFQKGDIAEGYSVSREKKESFPLTVTSAQKNPTAFYLCASSMGSGRAEVDKNIQYFGAGTRLSVL.

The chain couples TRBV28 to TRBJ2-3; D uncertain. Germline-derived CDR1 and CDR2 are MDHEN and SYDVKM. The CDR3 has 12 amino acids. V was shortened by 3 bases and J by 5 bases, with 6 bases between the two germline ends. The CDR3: CASSLRLDTQYF. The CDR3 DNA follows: TGTGCCAGCAGTTTGCGGTTAGATACGCAGTATTTT.

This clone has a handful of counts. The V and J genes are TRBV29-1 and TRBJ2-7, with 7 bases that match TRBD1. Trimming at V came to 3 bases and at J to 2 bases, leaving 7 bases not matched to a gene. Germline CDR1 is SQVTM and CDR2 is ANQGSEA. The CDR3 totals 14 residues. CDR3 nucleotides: TGCAGCGTTGACTCACAGGGGAACCCCTACGAGCAGTACTTC. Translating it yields CSVDSQGNPYEQYF.

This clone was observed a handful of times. CDR3 protein: CAGTGSYNSPLHF. In DNA, the CDR3 is TGTGCCGGAACAGGCTCCTATAATTCACCCCTCCACTTT. This chain joins TRBV30 and TRBJ1-6, with a possible D match to TRBD1 (5 bases). This CDR3 has 13 residues. Trimming stripped 8 bases from V and 0 bases from J, with 8 bases between. Looked up from germline, CDR1 is GTSNPN and CDR2 is SVGIG (reference sequence).

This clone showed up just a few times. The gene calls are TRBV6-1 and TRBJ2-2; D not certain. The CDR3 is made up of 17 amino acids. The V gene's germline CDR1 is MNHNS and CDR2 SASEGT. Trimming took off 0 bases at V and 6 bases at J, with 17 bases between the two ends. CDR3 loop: CASSEASQADGAGELFF. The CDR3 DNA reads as TGTGCCAGCAGTGAAGCGTCCCAGGCCGACGGCGCCGGGGAGCTGTTTTTT.

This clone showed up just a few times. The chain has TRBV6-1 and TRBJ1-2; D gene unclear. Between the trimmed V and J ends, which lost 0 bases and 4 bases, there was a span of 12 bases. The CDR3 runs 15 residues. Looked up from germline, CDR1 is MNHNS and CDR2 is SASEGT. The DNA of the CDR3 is TGTGCCAGCAGTGAAGCCAGGTCCCCTTTCTATGGCTACACCTTC. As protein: CASSEARSPFYGYTF.

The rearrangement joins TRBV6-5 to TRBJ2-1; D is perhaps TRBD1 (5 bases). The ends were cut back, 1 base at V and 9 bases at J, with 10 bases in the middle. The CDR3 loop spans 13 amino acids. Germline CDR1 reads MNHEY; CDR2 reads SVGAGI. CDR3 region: CASSYFGATEQFF. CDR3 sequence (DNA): TGTGCCAGCAGTTACTTTGGGGCAACTGAGCAGTTCTTC.

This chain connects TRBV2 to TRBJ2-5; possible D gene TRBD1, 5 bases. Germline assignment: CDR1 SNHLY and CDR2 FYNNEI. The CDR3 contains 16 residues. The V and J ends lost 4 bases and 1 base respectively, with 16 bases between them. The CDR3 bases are TGTGCCAGCAGTGGAGGCTCATGGGGCCTCCAAGAGACCCAGTACTTC. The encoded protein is CASSGGSWGLQETQYF.

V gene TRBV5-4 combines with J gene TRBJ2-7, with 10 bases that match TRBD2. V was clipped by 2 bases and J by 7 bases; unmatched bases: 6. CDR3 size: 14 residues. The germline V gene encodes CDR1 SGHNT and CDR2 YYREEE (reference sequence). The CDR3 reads CASSLAGGPGEQYF. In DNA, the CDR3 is TGTGCCAGCAGCTTAGCGGGGGGGCCGGGAGAGCAGTACTTC.

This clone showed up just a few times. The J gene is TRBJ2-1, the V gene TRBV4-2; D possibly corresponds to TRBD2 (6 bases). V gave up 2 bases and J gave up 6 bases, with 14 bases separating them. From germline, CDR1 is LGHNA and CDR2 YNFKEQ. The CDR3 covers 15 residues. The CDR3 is CASSQKVQEGNEQFF. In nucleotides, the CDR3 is TGTGCCAGCAGCCAAAAGGTACAGGAGGGCAATGAGCAGTTCTTC.

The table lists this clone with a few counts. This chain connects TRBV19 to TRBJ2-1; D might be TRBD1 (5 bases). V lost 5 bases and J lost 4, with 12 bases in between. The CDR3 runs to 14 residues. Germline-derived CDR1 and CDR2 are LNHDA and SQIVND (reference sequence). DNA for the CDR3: TGTGCCAGTAGTCTGCAGGGCGTATACAATGAGCAGTTCTTC. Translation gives CASSLQGVYNEQFF.

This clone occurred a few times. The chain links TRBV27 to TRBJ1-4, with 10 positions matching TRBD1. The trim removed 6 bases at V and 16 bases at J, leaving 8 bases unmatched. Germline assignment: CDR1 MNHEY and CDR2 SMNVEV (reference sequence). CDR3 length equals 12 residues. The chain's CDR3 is CASRSGDRGWFF. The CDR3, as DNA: TGTGCCAGCAGATCAGGGGACAGGGGTTGGTTTTTT.

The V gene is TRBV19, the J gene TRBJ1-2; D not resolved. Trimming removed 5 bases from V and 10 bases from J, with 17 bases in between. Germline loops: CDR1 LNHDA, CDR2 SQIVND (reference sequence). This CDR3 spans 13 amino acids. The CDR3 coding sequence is TGTGCCAGTAGTCCTTTACAGTACAAGTCCTACACCTTC. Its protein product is CASSPLQYKSYTF. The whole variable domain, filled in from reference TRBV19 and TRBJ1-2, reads DGGITQSPKYLFRKEGQNVTLSCEQNLNHDAMYWYRQDPGQGLRLIYYSQIVNDFQKGDIAEGYSVSREKKESFPLTVTSAQKNPTAFYLCASSPLQYKSYTFGSGTRLTVV.

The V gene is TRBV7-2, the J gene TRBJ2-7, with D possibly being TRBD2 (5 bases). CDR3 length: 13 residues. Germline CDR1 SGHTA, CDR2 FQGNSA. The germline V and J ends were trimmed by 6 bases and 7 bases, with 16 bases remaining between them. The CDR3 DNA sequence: TGTGCCAGCAGTCGACGCCCGAGGGAGGAGCAGTACTTC. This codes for CASSRRPREEQYF.

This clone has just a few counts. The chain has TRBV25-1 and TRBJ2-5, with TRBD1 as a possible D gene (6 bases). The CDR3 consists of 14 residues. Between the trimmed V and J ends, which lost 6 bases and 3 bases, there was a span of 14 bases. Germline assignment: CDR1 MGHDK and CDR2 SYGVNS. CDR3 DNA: TGTGCCAGCAGAGCCGGGACACCTAAAGAGACCCAGTACTTC. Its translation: CASRAGTPKETQYF.

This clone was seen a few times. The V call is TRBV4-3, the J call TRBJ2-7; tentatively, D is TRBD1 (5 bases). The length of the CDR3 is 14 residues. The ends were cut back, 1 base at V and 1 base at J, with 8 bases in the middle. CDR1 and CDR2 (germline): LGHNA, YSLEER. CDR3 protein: CASSQGAGSYEQYF. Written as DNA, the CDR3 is TGCGCCAGCAGCCAAGGAGCAGGGTCCTACGAGCAGTACTTC.

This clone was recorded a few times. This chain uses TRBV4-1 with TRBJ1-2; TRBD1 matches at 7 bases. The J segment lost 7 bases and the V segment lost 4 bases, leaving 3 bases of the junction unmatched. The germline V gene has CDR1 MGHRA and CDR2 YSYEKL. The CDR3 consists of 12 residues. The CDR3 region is CASSPSGGGYTF. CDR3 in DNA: TGCGCCAGCAGCCCTTCAGGGGGTGGCTACACCTTC.

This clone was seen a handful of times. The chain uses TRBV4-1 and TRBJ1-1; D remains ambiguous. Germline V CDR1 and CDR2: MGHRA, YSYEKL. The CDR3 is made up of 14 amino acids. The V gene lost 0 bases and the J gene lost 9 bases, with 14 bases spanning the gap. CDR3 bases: TGCGCCAGCAGCCAAGATCGCGAAGTTGCTAAAGCTTTCTTT. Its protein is CASSQDREVAKAFF.

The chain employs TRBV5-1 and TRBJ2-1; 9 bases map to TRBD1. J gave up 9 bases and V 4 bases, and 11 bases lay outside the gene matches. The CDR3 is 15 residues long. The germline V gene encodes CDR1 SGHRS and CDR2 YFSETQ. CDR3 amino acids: CASSLGQGGIGEQFF. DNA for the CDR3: TGCGCCAGCAGCCTGGGACAGGGTGGGATCGGTGAGCAGTTCTTC.

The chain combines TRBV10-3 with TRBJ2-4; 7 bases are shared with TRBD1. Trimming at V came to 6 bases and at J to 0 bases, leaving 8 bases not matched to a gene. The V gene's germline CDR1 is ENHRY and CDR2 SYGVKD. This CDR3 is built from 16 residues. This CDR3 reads CAISSRGRQAKNIQYF. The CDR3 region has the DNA TGTGCCATCAGCAGTAGGGGGCGCCAAGCCAAAAACATTCAGTACTTC.

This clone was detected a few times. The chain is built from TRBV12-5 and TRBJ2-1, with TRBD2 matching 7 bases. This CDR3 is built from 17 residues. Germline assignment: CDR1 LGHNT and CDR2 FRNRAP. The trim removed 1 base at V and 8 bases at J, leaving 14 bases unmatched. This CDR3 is CASGLGLLAGVGDEQFF. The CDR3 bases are TGTGCTAGTGGTTTGGGGCTTCTGGCGGGAGTAGGTGATGAGCAGTTCTTC.

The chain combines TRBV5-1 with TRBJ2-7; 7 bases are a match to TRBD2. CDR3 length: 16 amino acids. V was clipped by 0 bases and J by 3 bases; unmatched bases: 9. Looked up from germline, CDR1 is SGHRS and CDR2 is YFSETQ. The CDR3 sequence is CASSLGGRGGGYEQYF. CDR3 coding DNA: TGCGCCAGCAGCTTGGGAGGGAGGGGCGGTGGCTACGAGCAGTACTTC.

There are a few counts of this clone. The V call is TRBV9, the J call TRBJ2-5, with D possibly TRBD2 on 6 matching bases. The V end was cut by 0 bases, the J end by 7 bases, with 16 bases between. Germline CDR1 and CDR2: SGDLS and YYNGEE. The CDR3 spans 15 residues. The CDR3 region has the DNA TGTGCCAGCAGCGTAGATGGGACTGAGATTGGGACCCAGTACTTC. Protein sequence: CASSVDGTEIGTQYF.